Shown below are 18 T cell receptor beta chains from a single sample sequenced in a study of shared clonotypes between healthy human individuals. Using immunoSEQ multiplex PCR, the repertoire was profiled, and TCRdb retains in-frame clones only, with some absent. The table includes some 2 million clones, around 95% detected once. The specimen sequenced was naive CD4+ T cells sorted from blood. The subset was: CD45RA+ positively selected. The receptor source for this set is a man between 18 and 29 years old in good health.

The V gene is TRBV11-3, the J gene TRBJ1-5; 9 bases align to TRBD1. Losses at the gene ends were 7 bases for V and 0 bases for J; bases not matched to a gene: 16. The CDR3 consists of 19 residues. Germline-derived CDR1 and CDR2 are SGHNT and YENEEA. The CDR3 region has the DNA TGTGCCAGCACCTTGGCGAGAGGGACAGGGATTTATAGCAATCAGCCCCAGCATTTT. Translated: CASTLARGTGIYSNQPQHF.

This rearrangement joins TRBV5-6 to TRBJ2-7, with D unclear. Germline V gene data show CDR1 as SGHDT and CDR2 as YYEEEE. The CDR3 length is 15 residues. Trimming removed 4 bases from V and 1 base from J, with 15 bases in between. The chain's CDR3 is CASSLRATSSYEQYF. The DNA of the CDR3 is TGTGCCAGCAGCCTCCGAGCCACGAGTTCCTACGAGCAGTACTTC.

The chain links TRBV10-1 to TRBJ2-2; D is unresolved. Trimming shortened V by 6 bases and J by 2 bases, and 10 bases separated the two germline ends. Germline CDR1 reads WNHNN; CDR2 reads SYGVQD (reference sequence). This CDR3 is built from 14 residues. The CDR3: CASRVAVNTGELFF. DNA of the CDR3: TGCGCCAGCAGAGTCGCGGTAAACACCGGGGAGCTGTTTTTT.

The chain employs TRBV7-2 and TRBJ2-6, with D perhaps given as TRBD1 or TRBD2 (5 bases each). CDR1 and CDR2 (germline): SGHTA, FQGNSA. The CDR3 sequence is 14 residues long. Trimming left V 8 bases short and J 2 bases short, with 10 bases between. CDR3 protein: CASLRDAGANVLTF. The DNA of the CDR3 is TGTGCCAGCCTCAGGGACGCTGGGGCCAACGTCCTGACTTTC. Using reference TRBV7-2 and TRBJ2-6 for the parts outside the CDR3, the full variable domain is GAGVSQSPSNKVTEKGKDVELRCDPISGHTALYWYRQSLGQGLEFLIYFQGNSAPDKSGLPSDRFSAERTGGSVSTLTIQRTQQEDSAVYLCASLRDAGANVLTFGAGSRLTVL.

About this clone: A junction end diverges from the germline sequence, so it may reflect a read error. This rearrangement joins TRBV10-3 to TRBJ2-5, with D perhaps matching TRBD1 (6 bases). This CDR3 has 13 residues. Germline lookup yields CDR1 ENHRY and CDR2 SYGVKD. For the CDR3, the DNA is TGTGCCGTCAGACAGGATGGTTTAGAGACCCAGTACTTC. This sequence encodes CAVRQDGLETQYF.

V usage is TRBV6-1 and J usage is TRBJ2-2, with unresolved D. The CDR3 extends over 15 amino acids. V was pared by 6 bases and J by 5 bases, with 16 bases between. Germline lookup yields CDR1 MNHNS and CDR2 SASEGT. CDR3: CASRPGLIGTGELFF. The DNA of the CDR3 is TGTGCCAGCAGACCCGGCCTGATAGGGACCGGGGAGCTGTTTTTT.

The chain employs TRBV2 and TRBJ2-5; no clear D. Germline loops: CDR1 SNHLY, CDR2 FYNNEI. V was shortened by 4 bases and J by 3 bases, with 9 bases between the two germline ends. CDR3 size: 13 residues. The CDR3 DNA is TGTGCCAGCAGTGCGGCAGTCGAAGAGACCCAGTACTTC. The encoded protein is CASSAAVEETQYF.

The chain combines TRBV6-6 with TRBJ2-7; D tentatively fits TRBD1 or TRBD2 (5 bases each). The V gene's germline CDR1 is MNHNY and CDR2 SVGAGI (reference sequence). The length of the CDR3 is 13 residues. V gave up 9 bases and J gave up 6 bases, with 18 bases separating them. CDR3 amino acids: CASARGDPGEQYF. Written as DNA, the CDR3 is TGTGCCAGTGCACGAGGGGACCCGGGCGAGCAGTACTTC.

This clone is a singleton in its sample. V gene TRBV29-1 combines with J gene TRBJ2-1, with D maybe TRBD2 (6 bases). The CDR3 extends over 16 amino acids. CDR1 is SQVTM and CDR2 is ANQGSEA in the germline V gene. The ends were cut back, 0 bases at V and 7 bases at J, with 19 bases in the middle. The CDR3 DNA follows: TGCAGCGTTGAAGAATGGGCGCTAGCGCTCCAGAATGAGCAGTTCTTC. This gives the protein CSVEEWALALQNEQFF.

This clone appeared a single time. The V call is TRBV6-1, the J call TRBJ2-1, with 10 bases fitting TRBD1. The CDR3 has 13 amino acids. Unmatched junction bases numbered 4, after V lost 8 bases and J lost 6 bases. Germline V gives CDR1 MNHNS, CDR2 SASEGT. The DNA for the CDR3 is TGTGCCAGCGGACGGACAGGGGGCAATGAGCAGTTCTTC. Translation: CASGRTGGNEQFF.

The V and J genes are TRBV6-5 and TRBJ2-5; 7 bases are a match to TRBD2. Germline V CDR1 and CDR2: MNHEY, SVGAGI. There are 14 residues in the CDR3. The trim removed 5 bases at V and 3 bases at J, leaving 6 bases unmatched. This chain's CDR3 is CASSAGVLKETQYF. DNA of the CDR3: TGTGCCAGCAGTGCGGGAGTCCTTAAAGAGACCCAGTACTTC.

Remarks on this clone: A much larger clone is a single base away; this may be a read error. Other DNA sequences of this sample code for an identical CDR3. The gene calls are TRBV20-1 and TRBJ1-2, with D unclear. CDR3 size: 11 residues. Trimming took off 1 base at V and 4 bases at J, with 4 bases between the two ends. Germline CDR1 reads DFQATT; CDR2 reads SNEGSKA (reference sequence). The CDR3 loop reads CSARGGYGYTF. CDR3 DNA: TGCAGTGCTAGAGGGGGCTATGGCTACACCTTC.

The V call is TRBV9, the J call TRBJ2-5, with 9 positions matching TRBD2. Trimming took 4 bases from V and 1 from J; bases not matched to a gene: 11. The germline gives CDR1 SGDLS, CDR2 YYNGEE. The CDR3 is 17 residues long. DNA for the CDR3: TGTGCCAGCAGCTCCACCTTGCGGGGGGGCCGCCAAGAGACCCAGTACTTC. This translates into CASSSTLRGGRQETQYF. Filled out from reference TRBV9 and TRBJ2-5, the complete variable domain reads DSGVTQTPKHLITATGQRVTLRCSPRSGDLSVYWYQQSLDQGLQFLIQYYNGEERAKGNILERFSAQQFPDLHSELNLSSLELGDSALYFCASSSTLRGGRQETQYFGPGTRLLVL.

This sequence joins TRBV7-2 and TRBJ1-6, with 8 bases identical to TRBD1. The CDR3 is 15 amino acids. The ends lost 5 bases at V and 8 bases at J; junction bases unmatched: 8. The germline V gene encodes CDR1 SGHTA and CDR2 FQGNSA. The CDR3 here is CASSKAQGQDSPLHF. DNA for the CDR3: TGTGCCAGCAGCAAAGCACAGGGACAGGATTCACCCCTCCACTTT.

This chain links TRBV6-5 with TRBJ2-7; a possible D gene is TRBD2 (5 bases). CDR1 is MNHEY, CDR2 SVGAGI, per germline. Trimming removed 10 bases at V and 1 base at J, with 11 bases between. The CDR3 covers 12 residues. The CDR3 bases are TGTGCCACGCGAGGGCTATCCTACGAGCAGTACTTC. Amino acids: CATRGLSYEQYF.

CDR3 region: CAISENNYLAFF. CDR3 coding DNA: TGTGCCATCAGTGAGAATAACTACTTGGCTTTCTTT. This chain connects TRBV10-3 to TRBJ1-1, with no clear D. Germline assignment: CDR1 ENHRY and CDR2 SYGVKD. The CDR3 sequence is 12 residues long. V lost 2 bases, J lost 11 bases, and 12 bases lay in between.

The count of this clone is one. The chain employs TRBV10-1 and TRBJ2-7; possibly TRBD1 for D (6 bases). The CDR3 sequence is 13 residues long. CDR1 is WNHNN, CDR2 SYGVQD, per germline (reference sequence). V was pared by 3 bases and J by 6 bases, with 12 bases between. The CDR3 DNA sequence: TGCGCCAGCAGTGACCAGGGGATCGGCGAGCAGTACTTC. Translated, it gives CASSDQGIGEQYF.

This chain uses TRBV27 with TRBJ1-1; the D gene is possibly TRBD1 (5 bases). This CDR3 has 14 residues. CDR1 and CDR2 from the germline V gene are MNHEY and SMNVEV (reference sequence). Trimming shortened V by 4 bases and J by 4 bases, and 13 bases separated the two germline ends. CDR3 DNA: TGTGCCAGCAGTTGGGGCAGGTCCACCACTGAAGCTTTCTTT. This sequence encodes CASSWGRSTTEAFF.